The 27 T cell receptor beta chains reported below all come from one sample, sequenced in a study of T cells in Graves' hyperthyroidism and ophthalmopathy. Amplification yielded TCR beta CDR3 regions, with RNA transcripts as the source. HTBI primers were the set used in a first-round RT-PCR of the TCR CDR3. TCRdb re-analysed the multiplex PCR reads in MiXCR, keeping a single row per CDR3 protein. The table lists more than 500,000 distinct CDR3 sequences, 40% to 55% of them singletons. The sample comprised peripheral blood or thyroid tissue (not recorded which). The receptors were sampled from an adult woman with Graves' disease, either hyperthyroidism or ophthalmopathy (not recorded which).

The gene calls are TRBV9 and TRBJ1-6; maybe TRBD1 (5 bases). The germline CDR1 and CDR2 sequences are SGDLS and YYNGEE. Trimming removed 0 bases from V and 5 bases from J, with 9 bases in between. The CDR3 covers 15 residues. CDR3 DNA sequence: TGTGCCAGCAGCGTAGGGGAACAGGATAATTCACCCCTCCACTTT. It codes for CASSVGEQDNSPLHF.

The CDR3 nucleotides read TGTGCCAGCAGTGACTCGGTAGCTAGCGGGAGTGATGAGCAGTTCTTC. This translates into CASSDSVASGSDEQFF. The chain uses TRBV6-4 and TRBJ2-1; 10 nucleotides line up with TRBD2. This CDR3 has 16 residues. V was clipped by 0 bases and J by 8 bases; unmatched bases: 7. Germline CDR1 is MRHNA and CDR2 is SNTAGT.

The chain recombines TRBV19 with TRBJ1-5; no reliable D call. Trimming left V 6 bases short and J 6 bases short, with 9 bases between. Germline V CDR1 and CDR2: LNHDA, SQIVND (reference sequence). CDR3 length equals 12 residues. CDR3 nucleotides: TGTGCCAGTAGCCCAGTATCTCAGCCCCAGCATTTT. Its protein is CASSPVSQPQHF.

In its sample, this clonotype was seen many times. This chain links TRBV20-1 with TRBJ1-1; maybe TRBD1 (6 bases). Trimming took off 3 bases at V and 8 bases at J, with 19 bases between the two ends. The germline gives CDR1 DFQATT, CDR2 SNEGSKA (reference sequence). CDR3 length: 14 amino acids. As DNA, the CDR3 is TGCAGTGCTAGGAACTCCGGGGGGGCTGCGGAAGCTTTCTTT. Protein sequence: CSARNSGGAAEAFF.

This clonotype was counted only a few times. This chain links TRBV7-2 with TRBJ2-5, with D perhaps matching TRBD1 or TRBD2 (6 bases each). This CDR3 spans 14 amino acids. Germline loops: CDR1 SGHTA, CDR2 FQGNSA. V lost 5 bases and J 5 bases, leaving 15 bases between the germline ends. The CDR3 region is CASSDPGGVETQYF. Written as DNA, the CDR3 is TGTGCCAGCAGCGACCCCGGGGGCGTCGAGACCCAGTACTTC.

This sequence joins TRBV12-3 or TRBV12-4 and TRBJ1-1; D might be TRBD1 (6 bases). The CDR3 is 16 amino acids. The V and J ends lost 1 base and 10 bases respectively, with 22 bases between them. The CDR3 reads CASSLVPSGGAEGAFF. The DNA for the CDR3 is TGTGCCAGCAGTTTAGTCCCCAGTGGGGGGGCTGAGGGAGCTTTCTTT.

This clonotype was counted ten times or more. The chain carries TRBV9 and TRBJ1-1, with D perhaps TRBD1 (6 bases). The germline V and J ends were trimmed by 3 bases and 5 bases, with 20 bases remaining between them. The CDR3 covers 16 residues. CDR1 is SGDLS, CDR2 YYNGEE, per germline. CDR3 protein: CASSAGGGRGETEAFF. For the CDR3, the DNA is TGTGCCAGCAGCGCGGGGGGGGGCCGGGGGGAGACTGAAGCTTTCTTT.

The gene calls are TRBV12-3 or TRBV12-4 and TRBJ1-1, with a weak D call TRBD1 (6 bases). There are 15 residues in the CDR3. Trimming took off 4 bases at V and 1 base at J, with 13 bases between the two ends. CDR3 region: CASSSPGAGNTEAFF. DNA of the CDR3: TGTGCCAGCAGTTCCCCAGGGGCGGGGAACACTGAAGCTTTCTTT.

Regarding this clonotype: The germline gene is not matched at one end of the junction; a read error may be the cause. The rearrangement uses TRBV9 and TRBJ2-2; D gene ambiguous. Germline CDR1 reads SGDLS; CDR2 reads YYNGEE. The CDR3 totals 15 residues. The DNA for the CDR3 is TGTGCCAGCAGCCCATGGGTCGGAAACACCAGGGAGCTGTTTTTT. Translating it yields CASSPWVGNTRELFF.

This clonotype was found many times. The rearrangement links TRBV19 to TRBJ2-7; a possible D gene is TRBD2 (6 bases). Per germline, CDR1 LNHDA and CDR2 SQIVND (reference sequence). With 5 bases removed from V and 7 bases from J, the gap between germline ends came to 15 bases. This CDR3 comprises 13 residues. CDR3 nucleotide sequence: TGTGCCAGTAGTCCGCGGGGCTTTGGAGAGCAGTACTTC. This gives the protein CASSPRGFGEQYF.

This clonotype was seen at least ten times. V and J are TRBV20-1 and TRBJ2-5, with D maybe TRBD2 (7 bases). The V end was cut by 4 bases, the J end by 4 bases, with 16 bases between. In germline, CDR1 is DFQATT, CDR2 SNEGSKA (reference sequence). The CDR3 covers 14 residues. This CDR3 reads CSAKRGGGTETQYF. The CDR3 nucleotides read TGCAGTGCTAAGAGGGGGGGGGGAACAGAGACCCAGTACTTC.

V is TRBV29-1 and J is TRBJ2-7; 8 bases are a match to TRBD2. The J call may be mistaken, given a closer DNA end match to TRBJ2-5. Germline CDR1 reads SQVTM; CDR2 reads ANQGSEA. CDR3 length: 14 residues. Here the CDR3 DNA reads TGCAGCGTTGTAGGTCCGGGGGGGCAAGAGACCCAGTACTTC. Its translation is CSVVGPGGQETQYF.

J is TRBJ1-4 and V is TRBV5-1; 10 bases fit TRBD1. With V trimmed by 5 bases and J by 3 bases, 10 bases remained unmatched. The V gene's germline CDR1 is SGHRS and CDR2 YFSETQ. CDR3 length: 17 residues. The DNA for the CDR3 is TGCGCCAGCAGTTCCGGGACAGGGGTACTTGCTAATGAAAAACTGTTTTTT. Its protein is CASSSGTGVLANEKLFF.

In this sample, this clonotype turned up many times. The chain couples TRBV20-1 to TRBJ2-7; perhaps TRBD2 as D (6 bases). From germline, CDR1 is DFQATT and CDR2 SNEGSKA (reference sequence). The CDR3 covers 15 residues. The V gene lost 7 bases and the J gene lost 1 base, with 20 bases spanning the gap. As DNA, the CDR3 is TGCAGTGGGGGGGTGGGAGCCCCGTTATCCTACGAGCAGTACTTC. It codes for CSGGVGAPLSYEQYF.

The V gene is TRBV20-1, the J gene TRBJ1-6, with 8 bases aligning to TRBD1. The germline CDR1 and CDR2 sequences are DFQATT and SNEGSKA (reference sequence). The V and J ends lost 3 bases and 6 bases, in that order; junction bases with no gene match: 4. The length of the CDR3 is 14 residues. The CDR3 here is CSAREQGANSPLHF. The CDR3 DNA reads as TGCAGTGCTAGGGAGCAGGGGGCTAATTCACCCCTCCACTTT.

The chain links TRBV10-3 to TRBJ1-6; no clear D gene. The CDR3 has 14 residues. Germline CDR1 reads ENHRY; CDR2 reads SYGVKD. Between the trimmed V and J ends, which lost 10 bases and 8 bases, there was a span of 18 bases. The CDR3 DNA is TGTGCCACCCGGACGACCCTCGGGGATTCACCCCTCCACTTT. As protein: CATRTTLGDSPLHF.

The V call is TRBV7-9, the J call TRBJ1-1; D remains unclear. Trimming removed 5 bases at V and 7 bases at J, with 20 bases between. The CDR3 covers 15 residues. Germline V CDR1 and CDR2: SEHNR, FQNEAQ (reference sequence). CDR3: CASSQPLGNGDEAFF. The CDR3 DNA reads TGTGCCAGCAGCCAACCATTGGGGAACGGTGATGAAGCTTTCTTT.

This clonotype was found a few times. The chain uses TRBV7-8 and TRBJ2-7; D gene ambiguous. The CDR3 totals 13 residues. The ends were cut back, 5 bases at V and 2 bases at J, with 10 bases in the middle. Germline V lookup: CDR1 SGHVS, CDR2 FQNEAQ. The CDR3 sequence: CASSPLLAYEQYF. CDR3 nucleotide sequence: TGTGCCAGCAGCCCCTTATTGGCCTACGAGCAGTACTTC.

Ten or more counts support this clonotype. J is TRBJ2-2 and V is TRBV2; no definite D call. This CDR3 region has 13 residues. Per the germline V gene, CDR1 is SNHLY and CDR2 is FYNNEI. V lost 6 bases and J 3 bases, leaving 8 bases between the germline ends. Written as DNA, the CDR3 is TGTGCCAGCAGGGTGAAGGACACCGGGGAGCTGTTTTTT. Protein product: CASRVKDTGELFF. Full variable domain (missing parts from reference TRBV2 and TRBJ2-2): EPEVTQTPSHQVTQMGQEVILRCVPISNHLYFYWYRQILGQKVEFLVSFYNNEISEKSEIFDDQFSVERPDGSNFTLKIRSTKLEDSAMYFCASRVKDTGELFFGEGSRLTVL.

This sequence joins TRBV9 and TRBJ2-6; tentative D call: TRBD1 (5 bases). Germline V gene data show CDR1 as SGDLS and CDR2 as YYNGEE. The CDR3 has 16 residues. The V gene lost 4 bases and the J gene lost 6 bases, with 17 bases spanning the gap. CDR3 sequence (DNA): TGTGCCAGCAGCTCCCAGACAGCCCCAACGGCCAACGTCCTGACTTTC. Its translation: CASSSQTAPTANVLTF.

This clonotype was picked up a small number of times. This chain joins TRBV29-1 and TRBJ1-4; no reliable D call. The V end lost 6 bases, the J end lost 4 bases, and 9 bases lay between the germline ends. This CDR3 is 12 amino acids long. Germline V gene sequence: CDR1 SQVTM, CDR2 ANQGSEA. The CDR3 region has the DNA TGCAGCGTCCGCCGGGGTAATGAAAAACTGTTTTTT. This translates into CSVRRGNEKLFF.

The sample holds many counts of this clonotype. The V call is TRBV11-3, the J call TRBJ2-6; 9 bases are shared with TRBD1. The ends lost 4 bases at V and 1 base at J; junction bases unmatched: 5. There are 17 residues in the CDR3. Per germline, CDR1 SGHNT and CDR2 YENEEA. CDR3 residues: CASSSGQGNSGANVLTF. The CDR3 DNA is TGTGCCAGCAGCTCCGGACAGGGGAATTCTGGGGCCAACGTCCTGACTTTC.

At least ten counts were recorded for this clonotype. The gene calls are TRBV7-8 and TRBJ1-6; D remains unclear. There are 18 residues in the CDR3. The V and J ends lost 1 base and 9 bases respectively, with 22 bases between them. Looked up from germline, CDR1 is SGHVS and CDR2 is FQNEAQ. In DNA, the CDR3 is TGTGCCAGCAGCTTAGATGGGGAGGGCCCGACCAGTGGTTCACCCCTCCACTTT. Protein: CASSLDGEGPTSGSPLHF.

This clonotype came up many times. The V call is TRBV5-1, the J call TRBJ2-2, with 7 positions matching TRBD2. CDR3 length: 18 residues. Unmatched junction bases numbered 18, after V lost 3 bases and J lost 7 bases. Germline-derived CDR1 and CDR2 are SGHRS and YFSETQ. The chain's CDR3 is CASSYGTSARFVSGELFF. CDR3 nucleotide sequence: TGCGCCAGCAGCTACGGAACTAGCGCCCGTTTTGTCAGCGGGGAGCTGTTTTTT.

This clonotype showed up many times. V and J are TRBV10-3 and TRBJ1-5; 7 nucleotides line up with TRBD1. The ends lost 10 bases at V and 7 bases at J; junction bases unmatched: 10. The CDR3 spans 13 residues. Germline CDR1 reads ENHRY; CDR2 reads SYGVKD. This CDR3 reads CATQSGGEQPQHF. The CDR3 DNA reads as TGTGCCACCCAATCAGGGGGGGAACAGCCCCAGCATTTT.

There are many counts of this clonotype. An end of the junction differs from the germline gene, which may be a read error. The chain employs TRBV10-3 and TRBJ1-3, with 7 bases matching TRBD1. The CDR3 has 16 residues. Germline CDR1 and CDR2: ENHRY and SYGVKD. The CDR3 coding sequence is TGTGCCATCCGGGGACTCAGACAGGGCCTCGCCGTGGCCCTTGATTTT. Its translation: CAIRGLRQGLAVALDF.

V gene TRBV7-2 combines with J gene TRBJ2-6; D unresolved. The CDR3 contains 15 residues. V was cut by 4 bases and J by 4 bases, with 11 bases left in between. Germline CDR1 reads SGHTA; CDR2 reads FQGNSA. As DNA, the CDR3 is TGTGCCAGCAGCTCCTACCAACAGGGGGCCAACGTCCTGACTTTC. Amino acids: CASSSYQQGANVLTF.